This TCR beta chain was captured in a study of control samples from healthy donors and cancer patients. Sequencing was performed with immunoSEQ multiplex PCR; in TCRdb, only in-frame clones are kept and a portion is missing. This sample has around 57,000 clones, with approximately 90% found just once. From germline, CDR1 is SQVTM and CDR2 ANQGSEA. V was shortened by 6 bases and J by 6 bases, with 23 bases between the two germline ends. The CDR3 is 15 residues long. The chain uses TRBV29-1 and TRBJ1-2; a possible D gene is TRBD1 (5 bases). Sequenced: PBMCs. This clonotype was sampled from a man between 25 and 39 years old with colorectal cancer. This chain's CDR3 is CSVVGSEGTGHGYTF. In DNA form, the CDR3 reads TGCAGCGTCGTTGGTAGTGAGGGAACGGGGCATGGCTACACCTTC.